The rows below give T cell receptor beta chains drawn from one sample of a study of T cells in Graves' hyperthyroidism and ophthalmopathy. In TCRdb, the multiplex PCR reads were re-called with MiXCR into one record per CDR3 protein. In the table there are a few hundred thousand distinct CDR3 sequences, more than 20% of which are singletons. Sequenced material: blood. Receptors were obtained from a man aged 50 to 60 with Graves' hyperthyroidism. The CDR3 runs from the conserved cysteine through the conserved F or W. A D gene is named only where the DNA matches it firmly. Size values are once, few and many counts, or a class for expanded clones, and some rows have none.

clone_size: .; j_call: TRBJ1-2; d_call: .; v_call: TRBV12-3/TRBV12-4; cdr3_nt: TGTGCCAGCAGTAAATTTTATGGCTACACCTTC; cdr3_aa: CASSKFYGYTF
clone_size: .; j_call: TRBJ2-3; d_call: .; v_call: TRBV6-1; cdr3_nt: TGTGCCAGCAGTTCGTCAGGAGATACGCAGTATTTT; cdr3_aa: CASSSSGDTQYF
clone_size: many; j_call: TRBJ2-7; d_call: .; v_call: TRBV12-3/TRBV12-4; cdr3_nt: TGTGCCAGCAGTGGGACATCCAGCTACGAGCAGTACTTC; cdr3_aa: CASSGTSSYEQYF
clone_size: .; j_call: TRBJ1-1; d_call: .; v_call: TRBV27; cdr3_nt: TGTGCCAGCAGGCCGATGCCGGCTAACCCTTCGATTGAAGCTTTCTTT; cdr3_aa: CASRPMPANPSIEAFF
clone_size: few; j_call: TRBJ2-5; d_call: TRBD1; v_call: TRBV2; cdr3_nt: TGTGCCATTACCATAGACAGGGAGTATGAGACCCAGTACTTC; cdr3_aa: CAITIDREYETQYF
clone_size: .; j_call: TRBJ2-1; d_call: TRBD1; v_call: TRBV6-1; cdr3_nt: TGTGCCAGCAGAACCGGGACAGGGGCCTACAATGAGCAGTTCTTC; cdr3_aa: CASRTGTGAYNEQFF
clone_size: many; j_call: TRBJ1-1; d_call: .; v_call: TRBV7-3; cdr3_nt: TGTGCCAGCAGTTTAAGGGCGAACACTGAAGCTTTCTTT; cdr3_aa: CASSLRANTEAFF
clone_size: few; j_call: TRBJ1-4; d_call: .; v_call: TRBV20-1; cdr3_nt: TGCAGTGCTAGAGGGGGGAGCGAAAAACTGTTTTTT; cdr3_aa: CSARGGSEKLFF
clone_size: few; j_call: TRBJ2-1; d_call: TRBD1; v_call: TRBV6-1; cdr3_nt: TGTGCCAGCAGCACCAGGACAGGGATCACAAATGAGCAGTTCTTC; cdr3_aa: CASSTRTGITNEQFF
clone_size: .; j_call: TRBJ2-6; d_call: .; v_call: TRBV28; cdr3_nt: TGTGCCAGCAGTTTATTTTGGCGGGCTGGGGCCAACGTCCTGACTTTC; cdr3_aa: CASSLFWRAGANVLTF
clone_size: .; j_call: TRBJ2-3; d_call: .; v_call: TRBV5-1; cdr3_nt: TGCGCCAGCAAAAACAGCGTCTCCACAGATACGCAGTATTTT; cdr3_aa: CASKNSVSTDTQYF
clone_size: .; j_call: TRBJ1-1; d_call: .; v_call: TRBV19; cdr3_nt: TGTGCCAGTACCATGGGAGCTATGAGCACTGAAGCTTTCTTT; cdr3_aa: CASTMGAMSTEAFF
clone_size: .; j_call: TRBJ2-7; d_call: TRBD2; v_call: TRBV2; cdr3_nt: TGTGCAGCCGGGACTAGAGTTTACGAGCAGTACTTC; cdr3_aa: CAAGTRVYEQYF
clone_size: many; j_call: TRBJ2-7; d_call: .; v_call: TRBV18; cdr3_nt: TGTGCCAGCTCACCGGACCGGACTCGCTACGAGCAGTACTTC; cdr3_aa: CASSPDRTRYEQYF
clone_size: .; j_call: TRBJ2-7; d_call: TRBD2; v_call: TRBV12-3/TRBV12-4; cdr3_nt: TGTGCCAGCAGTTTAGCGCGGGGGTCGAGGGACGAGCAGTACTTC; cdr3_aa: CASSLARGSRDEQYF
clone_size: .; j_call: TRBJ1-3; d_call: .; v_call: TRBV29-1; cdr3_nt: TGCAGCGTTGTGCCTCAGGGGGGAAACACCATATATTTT; cdr3_aa: CSVVPQGGNTIYF
clone_size: .; j_call: TRBJ2-5; d_call: .; v_call: TRBV3-1; cdr3_nt: TGTGCCAGCAGCTTGGAACAGGGCCAAGAGACCCAGTACTTC; cdr3_aa: CASSLEQGQETQYF
clone_size: many; j_call: TRBJ2-3; d_call: TRBD2; v_call: TRBV7-2; cdr3_nt: TGTGCCAGCAGCGGGAGACTAGCGGCAGATACGCAGTATTTT; cdr3_aa: CASSGRLAADTQYF
clone_size: .; j_call: TRBJ2-3; d_call: .; v_call: TRBV20-1; cdr3_nt: TGCAGTGCTAGCGGCTGGCTTGCCACAGATACGCAGTATTTT; cdr3_aa: CSASGWLATDTQYF
clone_size: many; j_call: TRBJ1-5; d_call: .; v_call: TRBV20-1; cdr3_nt: TGCAGTGCTAGAGCAGGGGAGAGCAATCAGCCCCAGCATTTT; cdr3_aa: CSARAGESNQPQHF
clone_size: .; j_call: TRBJ2-3; d_call: .; v_call: TRBV4-1; cdr3_nt: TGCGCCAGCAGCCCCTCGCCGGGAGTGTTGGATACGCAGTATTTT; cdr3_aa: CASSPSPGVLDTQYF
clone_size: many; j_call: TRBJ1-1; d_call: TRBD1; v_call: TRBV29-1; cdr3_nt: TGCAGCGTAGGACAGGCAAGAACGAACACTGAAGCTTTCTTT; cdr3_aa: CSVGQARTNTEAFF
clone_size: many; j_call: TRBJ2-3; d_call: .; v_call: TRBV5-1; cdr3_nt: TGCGCCAGCAGCTTGGAAGTCATCACAGATACGCAGTATTTT; cdr3_aa: CASSLEVITDTQYF
clone_size: .; j_call: TRBJ2-1; d_call: .; v_call: TRBV20-1; cdr3_nt: TGCAGTGCGTTCCGGGACTGGGGGCGGGATGAGCAGTTCTTC; cdr3_aa: CSAFRDWGRDEQFF
clone_size: .; j_call: TRBJ2-1; d_call: .; v_call: TRBV28; cdr3_nt: TGTGCCAGCAGTCACACTAGAGAGCAGTTCTTC; cdr3_aa: CASSHTREQFF
clone_size: .; j_call: TRBJ2-7; d_call: TRBD2; v_call: TRBV16; cdr3_nt: TGTGCCAGCAGCCAATGGCTAGCGGGATACTACGAGCAGTACTTC; cdr3_aa: CASSQWLAGYYEQYF
clone_size: .; j_call: TRBJ2-7; d_call: .; v_call: TRBV27; cdr3_nt: TGTGCCAGCAGACCTACGGCCGGGTGGCACTCCTACGAGCAGTACTTC; cdr3_aa: CASRPTAGWHSYEQYF
clone_size: many; j_call: TRBJ2-3; d_call: .; v_call: TRBV20-1; cdr3_nt: TGCAGTGCGGGGGATCGGGGGGCTAGCACAGATACGCAGTATTTT; cdr3_aa: CSAGDRGASTDTQYF
clone_size: few; j_call: TRBJ2-5; d_call: .; v_call: TRBV6-6; cdr3_nt: TGTGCCAGCAGTTACAGAAGGGGGGGGAGTCAAGAGACCCAGTACTTC; cdr3_aa: CASSYRRGGSQETQYF
clone_size: .; j_call: TRBJ2-1; d_call: TRBD2; v_call: TRBV6-1; cdr3_nt: TGTGCCAGCAGTGAATTCTCCGGGACTAGCATCGATGAGCAGTTCTTC; cdr3_aa: CASSEFSGTSIDEQFF
clone_size: .; j_call: TRBJ1-1; d_call: TRBD1; v_call: TRBV6-4; cdr3_nt: TGTGCCAGCAGGCCAGGGGGCGAATACGGTGAAGCTTTCTTT; cdr3_aa: CASRPGGEYGEAFF
clone_size: .; j_call: TRBJ2-1; d_call: TRBD2; v_call: TRBV5-1; cdr3_nt: TGCGCCAGCAGCGGGGGACTAGCGGAGGTCAATGAGCAGTTCTTC; cdr3_aa: CASSGGLAEVNEQFF
clone_size: many; j_call: TRBJ2-7; d_call: .; v_call: TRBV5-6; cdr3_nt: TGTGCCAGCAGCTTTGGGGGGACGACTGTTGAGCAGTACTTC; cdr3_aa: CASSFGGTTVEQYF
clone_size: many; j_call: TRBJ2-5; d_call: .; v_call: TRBV18; cdr3_nt: TGTGCCAGCTCACCACAGCGCCAAGAGACCCAGTACTTC; cdr3_aa: CASSPQRQETQYF
clone_size: .; j_call: TRBJ1-6; d_call: .; v_call: TRBV6-1; cdr3_nt: TGTGCCAGCAGTGAAGTAGACTCCAATAATTCACCCCTCCACTTT; cdr3_aa: CASSEVDSNNSPLHF
clone_size: many; j_call: TRBJ2-3; d_call: TRBD1; v_call: TRBV28; cdr3_nt: TGTGCCAGCAGTTCAGGGGGACAACCCACAGATACGCAGTATTTT; cdr3_aa: CASSSGGQPTDTQYF
clone_size: many; j_call: TRBJ2-1; d_call: TRBD2; v_call: TRBV11-2; cdr3_nt: TGTGCCAGCGGCAGCGGGAGGGCGAATGAGCAGTTCTTC; cdr3_aa: CASGSGRANEQFF
clone_size: few; j_call: TRBJ2-7; d_call: .; v_call: TRBV5-5; cdr3_nt: TGTGCCAGCAGCTTTGAACAGGCGGTATTTTCCTACGAGCAGTACTTC; cdr3_aa: CASSFEQAVFSYEQYF
clone_size: few; j_call: TRBJ2-3; d_call: TRBD2; v_call: TRBV7-2; cdr3_nt: TGTGCCAGCAGTACGACCCCGGGGGGGCAGTATTTT; cdr3_aa: CASSTTPGGQYF
clone_size: .; j_call: TRBJ2-7; d_call: .; v_call: TRBV3-1; cdr3_nt: TGTGCCAGCAGCCAAGAAGGGGGGAGGGCCTTCGAGCAGTACTTC; cdr3_aa: CASSQEGGRAFEQYF
clone_size: few; j_call: TRBJ1-2; d_call: .; v_call: TRBV10-2; cdr3_nt: TGCGCCAGCAGTGAAGGTTCAAACTATGGCTACACCTTC; cdr3_aa: CASSEGSNYGYTF
clone_size: .; j_call: TRBJ2-4; d_call: .; v_call: TRBV6-2/TRBV6-3; cdr3_nt: TGTGCCAGCAGTTACCCCGGGAGCGCGCCTTTCTTAGCCAAAAACATTCAGTACTTC; cdr3_aa: CASSYPGSAPFLAKNIQYF
clone_size: few; j_call: TRBJ2-5; d_call: .; v_call: TRBV12-5; cdr3_nt: TGTGCTAGTGGTTCCCGACCCTTACAAGAGACCCAGTACTTC; cdr3_aa: CASGSRPLQETQYF
clone_size: .; j_call: TRBJ1-2; d_call: TRBD1; v_call: TRBV6-2/TRBV6-3; cdr3_nt: TGTGCCAGCAGAGGAAGACAGGGGGTACTCTATGGCTACACCTTC; cdr3_aa: CASRGRQGVLYGYTF
clone_size: .; j_call: TRBJ2-5; d_call: .; v_call: TRBV2; cdr3_nt: TGTGCCAGCACCCAAGGCGGGTTCGGGACCCAGTACTTC; cdr3_aa: CASTQGGFGTQYF
clone_size: .; j_call: TRBJ2-2; d_call: TRBD2; v_call: TRBV29-1; cdr3_nt: TGCAGCGTTGAAGATTCTAGCGGGACGGTCGGGGAGCTGTTTTTT; cdr3_aa: CSVEDSSGTVGELFF
clone_size: .; j_call: TRBJ2-2; d_call: .; v_call: TRBV6-1; cdr3_nt: TGTGCCAGCAACATATCCCCAGGTTACACCGGGGAGCTGTTTTTT; cdr3_aa: CASNISPGYTGELFF
clone_size: .; j_call: TRBJ1-1; d_call: .; v_call: TRBV5-5; cdr3_nt: TGTGCCAGCAGCTTGGATTTGGGGACTGAAGCTTTCTTT; cdr3_aa: CASSLDLGTEAFF
clone_size: .; j_call: TRBJ2-1; d_call: TRBD1; v_call: TRBV18; cdr3_nt: TGTGCCAGCTCACCGGGGGCAGGGGGCGGAGGTGAGCAGTTCTTC; cdr3_aa: CASSPGAGGGGEQFF
clone_size: .; j_call: TRBJ1-5; d_call: TRBD1; v_call: TRBV6-1; cdr3_nt: TGTGCCAGCAAGCACGACAGGGTAGGCCAGCCCCAGCATTTT; cdr3_aa: CASKHDRVGQPQHF
clone_size: .; j_call: TRBJ1-6; d_call: .; v_call: TRBV3-1; cdr3_nt: TGTGCCAGCAGCCAAGAAGTTCGACGGTCACCCCTCCACTTT; cdr3_aa: CASSQEVRRSPLHF
clone_size: many; j_call: TRBJ2-7; d_call: TRBD1; v_call: TRBV12-3/TRBV12-4; cdr3_nt: TGTGCCAGCAGTAGTACGGACAGGGGGAGCGACGAGCAGTACTTC; cdr3_aa: CASSSTDRGSDEQYF
clone_size: .; j_call: TRBJ2-2; d_call: .; v_call: TRBV3-1; cdr3_nt: TGTGCCAGCAGCCAGGACCCCCGGGGTTCGAACACCGGGGGGCTGTTTTTT; cdr3_aa: CASSQDPRGSNTGGLFF
clone_size: few; j_call: TRBJ2-7; d_call: TRBD1; v_call: TRBV2; cdr3_nt: TGTGCCAGCAGCGGGACAGCTGCGGTGGAGCAGTACTTC; cdr3_aa: CASSGTAAVEQYF
clone_size: .; j_call: TRBJ2-5; d_call: TRBD2; v_call: TRBV20-1; cdr3_nt: TGCAGTGCTATTAGGACTAGCGGCCAAGAGACCCAGTACTTC; cdr3_aa: CSAIRTSGQETQYF
clone_size: few; j_call: TRBJ2-7; d_call: TRBD2; v_call: TRBV5-1; cdr3_nt: TGCGCCAGCAGCTCGGCGGGAGGAGCCTACGAGCAGTACTTC; cdr3_aa: CASSSAGGAYEQYF
clone_size: few; j_call: TRBJ2-5; d_call: .; v_call: TRBV6-5; cdr3_nt: TGTGCCAGCAGTTACGGGTTGAAAGGAGAGACCCAGTACTTC; cdr3_aa: CASSYGLKGETQYF
clone_size: .; j_call: TRBJ1-5; d_call: .; v_call: TRBV20-1; cdr3_nt: TGCAGTGCTGCGAGACACGGGCCTAGTCAGCCCCAGCATTTT; cdr3_aa: CSAARHGPSQPQHF
clone_size: few; j_call: TRBJ2-1; d_call: TRBD1; v_call: TRBV6-1; cdr3_nt: TGTGCCAGCAGCACAGGGGCGGTTGAGCAGTTCTTC; cdr3_aa: CASSTGAVEQFF